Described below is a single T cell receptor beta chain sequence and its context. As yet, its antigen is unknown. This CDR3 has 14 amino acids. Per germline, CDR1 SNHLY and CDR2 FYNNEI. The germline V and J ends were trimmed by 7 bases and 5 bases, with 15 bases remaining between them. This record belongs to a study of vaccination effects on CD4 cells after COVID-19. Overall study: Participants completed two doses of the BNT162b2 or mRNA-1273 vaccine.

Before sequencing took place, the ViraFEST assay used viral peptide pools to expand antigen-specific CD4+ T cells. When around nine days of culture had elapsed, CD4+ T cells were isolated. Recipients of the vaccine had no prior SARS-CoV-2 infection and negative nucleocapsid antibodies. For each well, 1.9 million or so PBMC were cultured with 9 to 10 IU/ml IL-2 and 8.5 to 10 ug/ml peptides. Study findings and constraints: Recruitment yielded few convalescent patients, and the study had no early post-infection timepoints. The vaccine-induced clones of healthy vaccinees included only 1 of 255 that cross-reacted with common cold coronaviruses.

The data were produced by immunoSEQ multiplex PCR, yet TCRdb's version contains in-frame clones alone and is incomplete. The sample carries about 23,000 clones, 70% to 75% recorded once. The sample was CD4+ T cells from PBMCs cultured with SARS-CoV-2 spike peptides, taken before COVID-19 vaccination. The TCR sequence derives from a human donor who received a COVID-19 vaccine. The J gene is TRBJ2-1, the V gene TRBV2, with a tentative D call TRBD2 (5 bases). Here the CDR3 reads CASIVASHNNEQFF. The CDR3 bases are TGTGCCAGCATTGTAGCGAGCCACAACAATGAGCAGTTCTTC.